Each of the 4 T cell receptor beta chains below was sequenced from the same sample in a study of T cell changes during pregnancy in multiple sclerosis (dated by TCRdb to between 2018 and 2021). The receptor library was made with the immunoSEQ multiplex PCR assay. TCRdb re-hosts the immuneACCESS table, in-frame sequences only. Its copies lack some clones; in the studies checked, an unresolved V gene accounts for under half of them, and the cause for the rest is not known. In all, the sample holds roughly 61,000 clones, and 85% to 95% of those were seen once. The ten top clones hold under 2% of the sample. The sample consisted of peripheral blood, taken after pregnancy. These TCRs come from a female donor with multiple sclerosis, enrolled in a pregnancy study.

The genes are TRBV6-6 and TRBJ2-5, with 14 bases aligning to TRBD2. The V gene's germline CDR1 is MNHNY and CDR2 SVGAGI (reference sequence). The junction had 1 base not matched to a gene; V was cut back by 1 base and J by 3 bases. The length of the CDR3 is 16 residues. The CDR3 region is CASSYWGLAGEETQYF. Here the CDR3 DNA reads TGTGCCAGCAGTTACTGGGGACTAGCGGGAGAAGAGACCCAGTACTTC.

The rearrangement uses TRBV4-2 and TRBJ2-3; 8 bases are shared with TRBD2. V lost 1 base to trimming and J lost 6 bases; unmatched junction nucleotides: 9. Germline V gene sequence: CDR1 LGHNA, CDR2 YNFKEQ. The CDR3 runs to 16 residues. CDR3 DNA sequence: TGTGCCAGCAGCCAAGGTAGCGGGACCAGCGCGGATACGCAGTATTTT. Translated: CASSQGSGTSADTQYF.

Here the CDR3 reads CASSPDTGELFF. CDR3 coding DNA: TGTGCCAGCAGCCCAGACACCGGGGAGCTGTTTTTT. The chain is built from TRBV6-6 and TRBJ2-2; D is unclear. Deletions cut 6 bases from V and 3 bases from J, with 5 bases between. Looked up from germline, CDR1 is MNHNY and CDR2 is SVGAGI (reference sequence). This CDR3 is 12 amino acids long.

The CDR3 loop is CASSQGRTGGGNIQYF. In DNA form, the CDR3 reads TGTGCCAGCAGCCAAGGCAGGACAGGGGGCGGGAACATTCAGTACTTC. The rearrangement joins TRBV14 to TRBJ2-4, with 11 bases aligning to TRBD1. Germline values: CDR1 SGHDN, CDR2 FVKESK. The CDR3 loop spans 16 amino acids. The V and J ends lost 1 base and 7 bases, in that order; junction bases with no gene match: 6. Full variable domain (outside the CDR3, taken from reference TRBV14 and TRBJ2-4): EAGVTQFPSHSVIEKGQTVTLRCDPISGHDNLYWYRRVMGKEIKFLLHFVKESKQDESGMPNNRFLAERTGGTYSTLKVQPAELEDSGVYFCASSQGRTGGGNIQYFGAGTRLSVL.